Detailed here is one T cell receptor beta chain. What it binds is unknown. This sample is part of a study of cytomegalovirus exposure and HLA in healthy donors. General study results and limits: Most subjects' HLA-A and HLA-B alleles were reportedly predicted from TCR beta sequences.

PCR involved 60 Vbeta and 13 Jbeta primers. Assay used: immunoSEQ multiplex PCR; TCRdb lists only in-frame clones, some missing. The table shows about 130,000 clones, with roughly four fifths occurring only once. The V gene lost 0 bases and the J gene lost 6 bases, with 23 bases spanning the gap. Germline CDR1 is GTSNPN and CDR2 is SVGIG (reference sequence). This CDR3 has 17 residues. The chain uses TRBV30 and TRBJ1-1; weak D call: TRBD1 (6 bases). The sample consisted of PBMCs. This TCR came from a man younger than 40 in good health and CMV-seronegative. DNA of the CDR3: TGTGCCTGGAGTGTACGGCAGGGGCGAGGTGGTGGCGCTGAAGCTTTCTTT. Residues: CAWSVRQGRGGGAEAFF.